This entry lists 25 T cell receptor beta chains sequenced from one sample in a study of blood T cell repertoires in COVID-19. The assay was immunoSEQ multiplex PCR, and TCRdb's table has in-frame clones only and misses some. The table includes about 26,000 clones, about 71% detected once. The sequenced material came from peripheral blood. The receptor source for this set is a man aged 60-69 years with active or convalescent COVID-19.

The V call is TRBV7-2, the J call TRBJ2-7; D gene unclear. V was cut by 2 bases and J by 3 bases, with 11 bases left in between. CDR3 length: 14 amino acids. Germline CDR1 is SGHTA and CDR2 is FQGNSA. CDR3 region: CASSLQALNYEQYF. The CDR3 DNA is TGTGCCAGCAGCTTACAAGCCCTAAACTACGAGCAGTACTTC.

This sequence joins TRBV11-3 and TRBJ1-5, with D maybe TRBD1 (5 bases). Germline lookup yields CDR1 SGHNT and CDR2 YENEEA. The CDR3 is 15 residues long. Trimming cost V 1 base and J 2 bases, with 9 bases left between them. The CDR3 nucleotides are TGTGCCAGCAGCTTAGGGGGGGAACGCAATCAGCCCCAGCATTTT. Its translation is CASSLGGERNQPQHF.

This clone was detected a few times. The chain is built from TRBV4-1 and TRBJ2-5, with 11 bases identical to TRBD2. Germline loops: CDR1 MGHRA, CDR2 YSYEKL. Unmatched junction bases numbered 9, after V lost 2 bases and J lost 4 bases. CDR3 length: 17 residues. CDR3 DNA sequence: TGCGCCAGCAGCCAATTACCAATAGCGGGGGGGCGAGAGACCCAGTACTTC. Its translation is CASSQLPIAGGRETQYF.

The chain recombines TRBV10-3 with TRBJ2-3, with TRBD2 matching 7 bases. Germline V CDR1 and CDR2: ENHRY, SYGVKD. J lost 5 bases, V lost 6 bases, and 8 bases had no gene match. The length of the CDR3 is 14 residues. The CDR3: CAISAGGGGDTQYF. CDR3 DNA: TGTGCCATCAGCGCCGGAGGCGGGGGAGATACGCAGTATTTT.

The V gene is TRBV27, the J gene TRBJ2-5; the match to TRBD2 covers 9 bases. The ends lost 5 bases at V and 1 base at J; junction bases unmatched: 14. The germline V gene encodes CDR1 MNHEY and CDR2 SMNVEV (reference sequence). The CDR3 runs 18 residues. The CDR3 sequence is CASSPQALSGSLQETQYF. CDR3 DNA: TGTGCCAGCAGTCCCCAGGCCCTTAGCGGGAGCCTCCAAGAGACCCAGTACTTC.

The chain couples TRBV5-1 to TRBJ1-1; no firm D call. This CDR3 has 15 amino acids. Germline assignment: CDR1 SGHRS and CDR2 YFSETQ. Trimming cost V 7 bases and J 1 base, with 17 bases left between them. The CDR3: CASAASTVPNTEAFF. The CDR3 coding sequence is TGCGCCAGCGCCGCCTCTACAGTGCCGAACACTGAAGCTTTCTTT.

The chain uses TRBV30 and TRBJ2-7; unclear D gene. The CDR3 sequence is 12 residues long. Germline V CDR1 and CDR2: GTSNPN, SVGIG (reference sequence). The V and J ends lost 0 bases and 3 bases respectively, with 6 bases between them. The CDR3 sequence is CAWSVSLYEQYF. The CDR3 nucleotides read TGTGCCTGGAGTGTCTCCCTCTACGAGCAGTACTTC.

V gene TRBV5-1 combines with J gene TRBJ1-2; D gene uncertain. The V and J ends lost 4 bases and 6 bases respectively, with 13 bases between them. Germline values: CDR1 SGHRS, CDR2 YFSETQ. CDR3 size: 13 residues. DNA of the CDR3: TGCGCCAGCAGCGGCCTTGGAGTTGATGGCTACACCTTC. Residues: CASSGLGVDGYTF.

This chain uses TRBV24-1 with TRBJ2-3; TRBD1 matches 7 bases. CDR1 is KGHDR and CDR2 is SFDVKD in the germline V gene. V dropped 4 bases and J dropped 5; count of bases not matched to a gene: 11. The CDR3 is 16 residues long. For the CDR3, the DNA is TGTGCCACCAGTGACCCGAGGACAGGTCAGAGAGATACGCAGTATTTT. This translates into CATSDPRTGQRDTQYF.

The chain employs TRBV7-8 and TRBJ2-1; 8 nucleotides align to TRBD2. This CDR3 spans 14 amino acids. Losses at the gene ends were 5 bases for V and 5 bases for J; bases not matched to a gene: 5. Germline V gene sequence: CDR1 SGHVS, CDR2 FQNEAQ. The CDR3 here is CASSPGGADNEQFF. CDR3 coding DNA: TGTGCCAGCAGCCCCGGGGGGGCCGACAATGAGCAGTTCTTC.

This clone occurred a few times. V is TRBV6-2 or TRBV6-3 and J is TRBJ2-2; 15 bases match TRBD2. V shed 5 bases and J 6 bases; nucleotides not matched to a gene: 13. This CDR3 region has 19 residues. The germline V gene has CDR1 MNHEY and CDR2 SVGEGT. CDR3 residues: CASSLPPGLAGGLPGELFF. DNA of the CDR3: TGTGCCAGCAGTCTGCCTCCAGGACTAGCGGGGGGGCTTCCCGGGGAGCTGTTTTTT.

The chain recombines TRBV6-5 with TRBJ2-7; D possibly corresponds to TRBD2 (5 bases). Germline values: CDR1 MNHEY, CDR2 SVGAGI. The CDR3 has 14 amino acids. Trimming took 6 bases from V and 3 from J, leaving 15 bases between them. CDR3 sequence reads: CASSLKPGSYEQYF. The CDR3 nucleotides are TGTGCCAGCAGCCTCAAACCGGGGAGCTACGAGCAGTACTTC.

This clone was seen only a few times. The chain couples TRBV7-8 to TRBJ1-5; D is undetermined. V lost 4 bases and J lost 0, with 13 bases in between. Germline V lookup: CDR1 SGHVS, CDR2 FQNEAQ. The CDR3 contains 16 residues. CDR3 in amino acids: CASSSGRDTSNQPQHF. CDR3 sequence (DNA): TGTGCCAGCAGCTCTGGCCGGGATACTAGCAATCAGCCCCAGCATTTT.

V gene TRBV7-3 combines with J gene TRBJ2-3; 11 bases are shared with TRBD1. Germline lookup yields CDR1 SGHTA and CDR2 FQGTGA. V dropped 6 bases and J dropped 6; count of bases not matched to a gene: 14. This CDR3 has 17 residues. The CDR3: CASSPRDRGSPGDTQYF. DNA of the CDR3: TGTGCCAGCAGTCCCCGGGACAGGGGGTCCCCGGGGGATACGCAGTATTTT.

This clone was detected only a few times. The chain couples TRBV6-5 to TRBJ1-2, with D perhaps matching TRBD1 (6 bases). The CDR3 contains 15 residues. Trimming took 6 bases from V and 7 from J, leaving 21 bases between them. Looked up from germline, CDR1 is MNHEY and CDR2 is SVGAGI. CDR3 amino acids: CASSQITGLHRGYTF. As DNA, the CDR3 is TGTGCCAGCAGCCAAATTACAGGGCTCCATCGTGGCTACACCTTC.

The rearrangement links TRBV7-8 to TRBJ2-3; 9 nucleotides match TRBD1. The CDR3 extends over 14 amino acids. The germline gives CDR1 SGHVS, CDR2 FQNEAQ. With 3 bases clipped from V and 6 bases from J, the junction kept 4 bases outside the gene matches. CDR3 in DNA: TGTGCCAGCAGCTTCCGACAGGGGGGCGATACGCAGTATTTT. This encodes CASSFRQGGDTQYF. The full variable domain, completed using reference TRBV7-8 and TRBJ2-3, is GAGVSQSPRYKVAKRGQDVALRCDPISGHVSLFWYQQALGQGPEFLTYFQNEAQLDKSGLPSDRFFAERPEGSVSTLKIQRTQQEDSAVYLCASSFRQGGDTQYFGPGTRLTVL.

This chain links TRBV7-9 with TRBJ2-3; D perhaps matches TRBD2 (5 bases). V lost 5 bases and J 6 bases, leaving 15 bases between the germline ends. Germline lookup yields CDR1 SEHNR and CDR2 FQNEAQ (reference sequence). The CDR3 contains 14 residues. The CDR3 loop reads CASSLGNPRDTQYF. CDR3 in DNA: TGTGCCAGCAGCCTCGGGAACCCCAGGGATACGCAGTATTTT.

J is TRBJ2-1 and V is TRBV19; TRBD1 agrees at 7 bases. Per germline, CDR1 LNHDA and CDR2 SQIVND (reference sequence). J lost 3 bases, V lost 5 bases, and 4 bases had no gene match. This CDR3 is 14 amino acids long. CDR3 sequence: CASSSRQGYNEQFF. The CDR3 DNA is TGTGCCAGTAGTTCCCGACAGGGCTACAATGAGCAGTTCTTC.

The rearrangement joins TRBV11-2 to TRBJ1-2; 10 positions agree with TRBD1. V shed 8 bases, J shed 1 base, and the junction held 4 bases outside the gene matches. The CDR3 length is 14 residues. CDR1 is SGHAT and CDR2 is FQNNGV in the germline V gene. CDR3 sequence (DNA): TGTGCCAGCGGGGGGACAGGGGATAACTATGGCTACACCTTC. Encoded protein: CASGGTGDNYGYTF.

This chain connects TRBV6-5 to TRBJ1-1; D not certain. The V and J ends lost 6 bases and 4 bases respectively, with 9 bases between them. Per the germline V gene, CDR1 is MNHEY and CDR2 is SVGAGI. The CDR3 length is 12 residues. In DNA, the CDR3 is TGTGCCAGCAGCAACGAGATCACTGAAGCTTTCTTT. It specifies CASSNEITEAFF.

As concerns this clone: One end of the junction varies from germline; a read error may be responsible. V gene TRBV11-2 combines with J gene TRBJ2-7; D perhaps matches TRBD1 (7 bases). The CDR3 has 17 amino acids. Germline CDR1 is SGHAT and CDR2 is FQNNGV. The CDR3: CASSFRRRDRGSHEQYF. CDR3 DNA: TGTGCCAGCAGCTTCCGTCGGCGGGACAGAGGCTCCCACGAGCAGTACTTC.

V gene TRBV14 combines with J gene TRBJ2-7; TRBD1 matches 7 bases. Looked up from germline, CDR1 is SGHDN and CDR2 is FVKESK. Trimming took 4 bases from V and 2 from J; bases not matched to a gene: 5. The CDR3 is 14 residues long. CDR3 nucleotide sequence: TGTGCCAGCAGCCCTCGGACAGGAACCTACGAGCAGTACTTC. It translates to CASSPRTGTYEQYF.

This chain joins TRBV5-1 and TRBJ2-2; maybe TRBD1 (6 bases). This CDR3 comprises 16 residues. Germline V gene lookup returns CDR1 SGHRS and CDR2 YFSETQ. V was trimmed by 1 base and J by 1 base, leaving 11 bases between them. The CDR3, as DNA: TGCGCCAGCAGCTTGTATGGGGGCCGGAACACCGGGGAGCTGTTTTTT. Translation: CASSLYGGRNTGELFF.

The chain is built from TRBV4-1 and TRBJ2-2; D unclear. CDR1 is MGHRA and CDR2 is YSYEKL in the germline V gene. This CDR3 comprises 17 residues. Trimming cost V 7 bases and J 6 bases, with 24 bases left between them. Here the CDR3 reads CASNDVNRRQRSGELFF. CDR3 in DNA: TGCGCCAGCAATGATGTTAATAGGCGGCAGAGATCCGGGGAGCTGTTTTTT.

The rearrangement links TRBV25-1 to TRBJ2-1, with 9 bases matching TRBD1. The CDR3 is 14 amino acids. Germline values: CDR1 MGHDK, CDR2 SYGVNS. Unmatched junction bases numbered 4, after V lost 4 bases and J lost 6 bases. CDR3 region: CASSGWDRANEQFF. The CDR3 region has the DNA TGTGCCAGCAGTGGTTGGGACAGGGCCAATGAGCAGTTCTTC.